Listed below are T cell receptor beta chains from one sample, sequenced in a study of blood T cells in healthy people across ages. TCRdb ran MiXCR on the 5' RACE reads and lists one entry per CDR3 protein. The sample lists over 1.5 million distinct CDR3 sequences, roughly 52% occurring once. Sequencing used blood. Receptors originate from a woman aged 40 to 55 in good health. Both conserved end residues are part of each CDR3. The D gene is left open where the match is weak. The size of a clone is reported for some rows only, either as once, few or many, or as a class for expanded clones.

.	TRBV6-2/TRBV6-3	.	TRBJ2-1	CASSAVLAGSYNEQFF	TGTGCCAGCAGTGCCGTACTGGCTGGCTCCTACAATGAGCAGTTCTTC
once	TRBV20-1	TRBD2	TRBJ2-3	CSARRGGRGTDTQYF	TGCAGTGCTAGGCGCGGGGGGCGGGGTACAGATACGCAGTATTTT
.	TRBV9	TRBD1	TRBJ2-1	CASSERGPGQDTEQFF	TGTGCCAGCAGCGAGAGGGGTCCGGGACAGGACACTGAGCAGTTCTTC
.	TRBV4-2	TRBD2	TRBJ2-5	CASSRARGDEHRWRYF	TGTGCCAGCAGCCGTGCACGGGGGGACGAGCATCGCTGGCGGTACTTC
.	TRBV6-2/TRBV6-3	.	TRBJ2-2	CASSYISANTGELFF	TGTGCCAGCAGTTACATTTCGGCCAACACCGGGGAGCTGTTTTTT
few	TRBV6-1	TRBD2	TRBJ2-5	CASSRTSGEQETQYF	TGTGCCAGCAGTCGCACTAGCGGGGAGCAAGAGACCCAGTACTTC
many	TRBV3-1	TRBD2	TRBJ2-7	CASSQAGGSYEQYF	TGCGCCAGCAGCCAAGCCGGGGGGAGCTACGAGCAGTACTTC
.	TRBV28	.	TRBJ2-1	CASSRKPVSYNEQFF	TGTGCCAGCAGCCGAAAGCCAGTCTCCTACAATGAGCAGTTCTTC
.	TRBV10-2	.	TRBJ2-2	CASSFGNTYTGELFF	TGCGCCAGCAGTTTTGGGAACACTTACACCGGGGAGCTGTTTTTT
once	TRBV2	TRBD1	TRBJ2-7	CASSQDRVVEQYF	TGTGCCAGCAGTCAGGACAGGGTAGTCGAGCAGTACTTC
.	TRBV6-1	.	TRBJ2-1	CASSTPIRSGEQFF	TGTGCCAGCAGTACCCCAATCCGGTCGGGGGAGCAGTTCTTC
.	TRBV25-1	.	TRBJ1-4	CASSGWTAATNEKLFF	TGTGCCAGCAGTGGGTGGACAGCTGCAACTAATGAAAAACTGTTTTTT
.	TRBV4-1	TRBD2	TRBJ2-3	CASSQGAGGITDTQYF	TGCGCCAGCAGCCAAGGGGCGGGGGGGATCACAGATACGCAGTATTTT
.	TRBV6-2/TRBV6-3	.	TRBJ2-3	CASSNSPVTRYF	TGTGCCAGCAGTAACTCCCCGGTTACGCGGTATTTT